The 6 T cell receptor beta chains below were found in one sample sequenced in a study of T cell responses to AZD1222 COVID-19 vaccine. Produced via immunoSEQ multiplex PCR; TCRdb's table is partial and in-frame only. In the table there are 90,000 to 100,000 clones, 70% to 85% of which are singletons. Sample: peripheral blood, taken 28 days after the second AZD1222 dose. Receptors were obtained from an adult who received the AZD1222 COVID-19 vaccine.

In this sample, this clone turned up once. The CDR3 here is CASSLVGSLWYEQYF. The CDR3 region has the DNA TGTGCCAGCAGCTTAGTGGGGAGTCTTTGGTACGAGCAGTACTTC. This rearrangement joins TRBV11-2 to TRBJ2-7; maybe TRBD2 (5 bases). CDR1 and CDR2 from the germline V gene are SGHAT and FQNNGV. The CDR3 sequence is 15 residues long. Trimming removed 1 base at V and 4 bases at J, with 14 bases between.

Here the CDR3 reads CASSLGQGVAYGYTF. The CDR3 nucleotides read TGTGCCAGCTCACTGGGACAGGGGGTAGCCTATGGCTACACCTTC. The V and J genes are TRBV18 and TRBJ1-2; 11 positions agree with TRBD1. Unmatched junction bases numbered 5, after V lost 4 bases and J lost 4 bases. CDR3 size: 15 residues. The germline CDR1 and CDR2 sequences are KGHSH and LQKENI.

Here the CDR3 DNA reads TGCGCCAGCAGTGCTGAAGCAGATACGCAGTATTTT. It translates to CASSAEADTQYF. The chain links TRBV10-2 to TRBJ2-3; D is ambiguous. The CDR3 sequence is 12 residues long. Germline V CDR1 and CDR2: WSHSY, SAAADI. Trimming cost V 4 bases and J 4 bases, with 6 bases left between them.

This chain joins TRBV5-1 and TRBJ1-4; D uncertain. The CDR3 runs to 15 residues. Trimming left V 4 bases short and J 8 bases short, with 18 bases between. Germline CDR1 is SGHRS and CDR2 is YFSETQ. DNA for the CDR3: TGCGCCAGCAGCCCTTCCGCTGCCCTAGGGGAAAAACTGTTTTTT. Amino acids: CASSPSAALGEKLFF.

V usage is TRBV6-5 and J usage is TRBJ1-5, with a possible D match to TRBD1 (5 bases). The CDR3 spans 15 residues. Trimming shortened V by 6 bases and J by 9 bases, and 21 bases separated the two germline ends. Germline V gives CDR1 MNHEY, CDR2 SVGAGI. CDR3 amino acids: CASRQPGLEGRPQHF. The CDR3 DNA is TGTGCCAGCAGACAGCCGGGACTCGAGGGGAGGCCCCAGCATTTT.

The gene calls are TRBV6-4 and TRBJ1-1; perhaps TRBD1 as D (5 bases). V lost 7 bases to trimming and J lost 9 bases, with 18 bases between them. CDR1 is MRHNA, CDR2 SNTAGT, per germline. The length of the CDR3 is 13 residues. The CDR3 reads CASNPRGVPKAFF. DNA for the CDR3: TGTGCCAGCAATCCACGGGGGGTACCGAAAGCTTTCTTT.